This T cell receptor (beta chain) was recorded in a study of beta chain features in type 1 diabetes (dated by TCRdb to between 2018 and 2020). About the investigation overall: Mean age, gender distribution, total cell number and subset yield were not different between patients and healthy donors. Across all samples, some 99 million sorted cells were examined, and cell number per subset correlated strongly with RNA yield. Naive and central memory subsets were obtained from all 30 or so donors, but regulatory and stem cell-like memory subsets were isolated from only 8 patients and roughly 8 healthy donors. In the study, TCRB repertoires of sorted circulating CD4+ T cell subsets from recently diagnosed type 1 diabetes patients were compared with those of matched healthy donors. Study-wide findings and limitations: PCR might favor shorter templates, but patient and control samples were amplified and corrected together, so any skew would affect both groups equally. The naive, central memory and regulatory TCRB repertoires appeared to resemble one another more closely among patients than among healthy donors. Because cDNA was sequenced instead of genomic DNA, activated cells with high expression could be over-represented, although the groups did not differ in activation or CD3 levels. Patients with type 1 diabetes made fewer insertions and deleted more nucleotides at VDJ recombination sites, implying thymic rearrangement abnormalities. A moderate but significant shortening of TCRB CDR3 length was observed in type 1 diabetes patients in all four CD4+ subsets. Because the HLA sub-analyses included only small numbers of individuals, any influence of HLA type on TCRB rearrangement was left unresolved.

A single peripheral blood draw of around 120 mL on average was collected from each donor into heparinised tubes. Using a panel that included CD45RO, CCR7, CD25, CD127, CD95 and CD27, naive, central memory, regulatory and stem cell-like memory CD4+ T cells were sorted on a BD FACSAria II. A purity above 98% was achieved for all sorted populations. Right away, PBMCs were isolated by Lymphoprep density gradient centrifugation and were stained directly, with no culture step. To minimize batch effects, samples were stained and sorted in pairs, one healthy donor with one patient per experiment. The entire isolated RNA was reverse transcribed using the High Capacity cDNA Reverse Transcription Kit, and thus expressed TCRB transcripts were sequenced. Naive, central memory and regulatory T cell samples underwent deep immunoSEQ sequencing, averaging approximately 3.5 million total reads per sample. Sorted cells were lysed in RLT buffer, and RNA was extracted using DNase-treated RNeasy Micro or Mini kits according to cell number. Each cell subset was processed on its own to prevent cross-contamination, while patient and healthy donor samples were processed together. Using the immunoSEQ multiplex PCR, TCRB sequences were amplified from cDNA into 87-bp fragments spanning the CDR3 region. Sequencing of the amplicons was done on the Illumina HiSeq platform. Under the source paper's analysis protocol: PCR bias was computationally corrected using synthetic template baselines, reads within Hamming distance 2 were collapsed, and singletons that could not be merged were discarded. By aligning reads against IMGT, V, D and J genes, CDR3 length, and insertions or deletions at six rearrangement sites were assigned. Within each subset, clonotype counts were normalized to the number of sorted cells before true diversity and Gini coefficients were calculated with the tcR R package. Repertoire sharing was quantified using the overlap coefficient calculated on TCRB nucleotide sequences. As a proxy for the pre-selection repertoire, out-of-frame TCRB sequences from naive cells were analyzed. The source is immuneACCESS, and TCRdb retained only in-frame sequences with V and J called. Part of the clones is not carried over; for the studies checked, unresolved V genes explain less than half of this, and the remainder is unexplained. That table supplies the V and J calls and clone size; D and trimming were determined from the DNA. For this sample the table gives approximately 240,000 clones, of which approximately 16% were detected only once. The top ten clonotypes cover 0.065% to 0.095% of the sample.

This clone has a single count. Its antigen target is currently unknown. Base qualities are missing; no much larger clone stands one base away. Trimming removed 4 bases from V and 2 bases from J, leaving 8 bases between the germline ends. As encoded in the germline V gene, CDR1 is SNHLY while CDR2 is FYNNEI. The CDR3 holds 13 amino acids from the cysteine to the phenylalanine. The read is trimmed to its CDR3 DNA, 39 bases read in frame from base 1. The chain employs TRBV2 and TRBJ1-1, with an unclear D gene assignment. The sequence came from a man aged 25-40 years with type 1 diabetes. The sample taken for sequencing was naive CD4+ T cells from blood. The sample's cell subset or site label, decoded: true naive CD4+ T cells. CDR3 region: CASSGSPNTEAFF. The DNA sequence follows: TGTGCCAGCAGTGGATCACCAAACACTGAAGCTTTCTTT.